These 18 T cell receptor beta chains share one sample of origin, sequenced in a study of response to subunit inactivated influenza vaccine. TCRdb passed the RT-PCR reads through MiXCR, listing each CDR3 protein once. The repertoire has just under 550,000 distinct CDR3 sequences, less than 25% of them found once; the top ten carry approximately 3%. This sample also belongs to another study, concerning T cells expressing NK-cell markers. That study reports: It was by 5'RACE template switching with UMIs that TCR beta cDNA was made.

Sequencing used CD4+ T cells sorted from PBMCs, obtained approximately 12 days after vaccination. The receptors were gathered from a man in his fifties or sixties who received an inactivated influenza vaccine.

The V call is TRBV4-3, the J call TRBJ2-1; D ambiguous. This CDR3 is 17 amino acids long. CDR1 LGHNA and CDR2 YSLEER come from the germline V gene. Between the trimmed V and J ends, which lost 0 bases and 0 bases, there was a span of 12 bases. In nucleotides, the CDR3 is TGCGCCAGCAGCCAAGAAGTCCAATGGGGCTCCTACAATGAGCAGTTCTTC. This translates into CASSQEVQWGSYNEQFF.

The chain has TRBV29-1 and TRBJ1-5; weak D call: TRBD1 (5 bases). The CDR3 spans 13 residues. CDR1 and CDR2 (germline): SQVTM, ANQGSEA. V was shortened by 4 bases and J by 5 bases, with 12 bases between the two germline ends. The CDR3 is CSVGLGGDQPQHF. CDR3 nucleotide sequence: TGCAGCGTTGGTTTGGGGGGTGATCAGCCCCAGCATTTT.

Many counts were recorded for this clonotype. The gene calls are TRBV24-1 and TRBJ2-5; possibly TRBD2 for D (5 bases). The V and J ends lost 5 bases and 1 base respectively, with 13 bases between them. The CDR3 has 15 amino acids. Germline CDR1 reads KGHDR; CDR2 reads SFDVKD. The CDR3 DNA reads as TGTGCCACCAGTGGTGCCGAGGGAATCCAAGAGACCCAGTACTTC. As protein: CATSGAEGIQETQYF.

This chain links TRBV6-2 or TRBV6-3 with TRBJ2-3, with D uncertain. The CDR3 has 15 residues. V was cut by 0 bases and J by 2 bases, with 9 bases left in between. The germline gives CDR1 MNHEY, CDR2 SVGEGT. For the CDR3, the DNA is TGTGCCAGCAGTTACTCGGAGACTTACACAGATACGCAGTATTTT. The encoded protein is CASSYSETYTDTQYF.

The sample holds a few counts of this clonotype. The chain carries TRBV12-3 or TRBV12-4 and TRBJ2-3; TRBD1 agrees at 7 bases. The trim removed 2 bases at V and 0 bases at J, leaving 8 bases unmatched. This CDR3 has 17 residues. The CDR3 sequence is CASSLRAGGVSTDTQYF. CDR3 nucleotide sequence: TGTGCCAGCAGTTTAAGGGCAGGGGGAGTTAGCACAGATACGCAGTATTTT.

Only a few counts were recorded for this clonotype. J is TRBJ2-3 and V is TRBV2; the match to TRBD2 covers 14 bases. The CDR3 consists of 16 residues. Per the germline V gene, CDR1 is SNHLY and CDR2 is FYNNEI. V lost 5 bases to trimming and J lost 10 bases; unmatched junction nucleotides: 11. As DNA, the CDR3 is TGTGCCAGCAGTTCATTGGGACTAGCGGGAGTGGGTCCGCAGTATTTT. Its protein is CASSSLGLAGVGPQYF. The full variable domain, rest sourced from reference TRBV2 and TRBJ2-3, is EPEVTQTPSHQVTQMGQEVILRCVPISNHLYFYWYRQILGQKVEFLVSFYNNEISEKSEIFDDQFSVERPDGSNFTLKIRSTKLEDSAMYFCASSSLGLAGVGPQYFGPGTRLTVL.

The chain combines TRBV5-5 with TRBJ2-5; TRBD2 matches at 8 bases. This CDR3 contains 14 residues. J lost 2 bases, V lost 4 bases, and 4 bases had no gene match. Per germline, CDR1 SGHKS and CDR2 YYEKEE (reference sequence). CDR3: CASSVTSAQETQYF. CDR3 coding DNA: TGTGCCAGCAGCGTGACTAGCGCGCAAGAGACCCAGTACTTC.

This clonotype was observed a few times. The CDR3, as DNA: TGTGCCAGTACCCGAGGACAGGGTAGCCACGAGCAGTACTTC. As protein: CASTRGQGSHEQYF. V is TRBV28 and J is TRBJ2-7; 8 bases are shared with TRBD1. Germline loops: CDR1 MDHEN, CDR2 SYDVKM. With 9 bases clipped from V and 5 bases from J, the junction kept 12 bases outside the gene matches. The CDR3 sequence is 14 residues long. Full variable domain (remainder filled in from reference TRBV28 and TRBJ2-7): DVKVTQSSRYLVKRTGEKVFLECVQDMDHENMFWYRQDPGLGLRLIYFSYDVKMKEKGDIPEGYSVSREKKERFSLILESASTNQTSMYLCASTRGQGSHEQYFGPGTRLTVT.

The chain is built from TRBV5-1 and TRBJ2-7; no clear D. Trimming cost V 0 bases and J 5 bases, with 12 bases left between them. Germline V gives CDR1 SGHRS, CDR2 YFSETQ. The CDR3 consists of 14 residues. CDR3 in DNA: TGCGCCAGCAGCTTGGCCCCCGGCTCGGACGAGCAGTACTTC. It translates to CASSLAPGSDEQYF.

This chain connects TRBV20-1 to TRBJ1-2; weak D call: TRBD1 (5 bases). Germline CDR1 DFQATT, CDR2 SNEGSKA (reference sequence). V was pared by 0 bases and J by 7 bases, with 9 bases between. The CDR3 is 12 amino acids. The CDR3 DNA reads TGCAGTGCTAGAGAGGGACTGGGTGGCTACACCTTC. This sequence encodes CSAREGLGGYTF.

CDR3 bases: TGTGCCAGCAGTTTAGGGAACAGGGTTAGCAATCAGCCCCAGCATTTT. It encodes CASSLGNRVSNQPQHF. The rearrangement links TRBV12-3 or TRBV12-4 to TRBJ1-5; TRBD1 is a possible D gene (6 bases). This CDR3 contains 16 residues. Trimming took off 1 base at V and 0 bases at J, with 10 bases between the two ends.

This clonotype was observed a few times. The V and J genes are TRBV10-3 and TRBJ2-5; D could derive from TRBD1 or TRBD2 (5 bases each). The CDR3 contains 15 residues. Per the germline V gene, CDR1 is ENHRY and CDR2 is SYGVKD. V was pared by 6 bases and J by 1 base, with 15 bases between. In DNA form, the CDR3 reads TGTGCCATCAGAGCCTCGGGACCGACCCAAGAGACCCAGTACTTC. Translated, it gives CAIRASGPTQETQYF.

Ten or more counts support this clonotype. Compared with germline, one end of the junction differs, possibly owing to a read error. The V and J genes are TRBV7-6 and TRBJ2-1; TRBD2 matches 12 bases. CDR3 length: 15 residues. Germline-derived CDR1 and CDR2 are SGHVS and FNYEAQ. CDR3 amino acids: CASSLELAGGNEQFF. The CDR3 DNA reads as TGCGCCAGCAGCTTGGAACTAGCGGGGGGTAATGAGCAGTTCTTC.

V gene TRBV7-9 combines with J gene TRBJ2-2; D gene ambiguous. Trimming took 10 bases from V and 1 from J, leaving 13 bases between them. Germline CDR1 is SEHNR and CDR2 is FQNEAQ (reference sequence). CDR3 length: 14 amino acids. The CDR3 bases are TGTGCCACCGCGGTAAGGGAGAACACCGGGGAGCTGTTTTTT. Translation gives CATAVRENTGELFF. The complete variable domain, with remaining parts taken from reference TRBV7-9 and TRBJ2-2, reads DTGVSQNPRHKITKRGQNVTFRCDPISEHNRLYWYRQTLGQGPEFLTYFQNEAQLEKSRLLSDRFSAERPKGSFSTLEIQRTEQGDSAMYLCATAVRENTGELFFGEGSRLTVL.

The chain has TRBV20-1 and TRBJ1-2; 8 nucleotides align to TRBD1. V lost 4 bases and J lost 4; bases outside the gene matches: 2. Germline lookup yields CDR1 DFQATT and CDR2 SNEGSKA (reference sequence). This CDR3 is built from 12 residues. The CDR3 nucleotides are TGCAGTGCTACAGGGGGCAGCTATGGCTACACCTTC. This encodes CSATGGSYGYTF.

The genes are TRBV7-3 and TRBJ2-1; D is unclear. The CDR3 runs to 15 residues. Trimming left V 5 bases short and J 0 bases short, with 11 bases between. CDR1 and CDR2 from the germline V gene are SGHTA and FQGTGA. The CDR3 protein is CASSPMASSYNEQFF. The CDR3 bases are TGTGCCAGCAGCCCCATGGCCAGCTCCTACAATGAGCAGTTCTTC.

The V gene is TRBV6-6, the J gene TRBJ1-2, with D possibly being TRBD1 (6 bases). CDR1 and CDR2 (germline): MNHNY, SVGAGI (reference sequence). Trimming took off 1 base at V and 6 bases at J, with 9 bases between the two ends. The CDR3 consists of 13 residues. In nucleotides, the CDR3 is TGTGCCAGCAGTTACTTACAGGGCCATGGCTACACCTTC. Protein: CASSYLQGHGYTF.

For the CDR3, the DNA is TGTGCCAGCAGCGTCCGACAGGGGGCGCCGGAAGAGACCCAGTACTTC. It yields the protein CASSVRQGAPEETQYF. This chain uses TRBV7-2 with TRBJ2-5, with TRBD1 matching over 10 bases. The CDR3 loop spans 16 amino acids. After removal of 5 bases from V and 3 bases from J, the junction contained 9 bases not matched to a gene. CDR1 is SGHTA, CDR2 FQGNSA, per germline.